Listed below are T cell receptor beta chains from one sample, sequenced in a study of T cell responses to AZD1222 COVID-19 vaccine. This table comes from immunoSEQ multiplex PCR, and its TCRdb copy is limited to in-frame clones, with some not included. The sample lists roughly 140,000 clones, around 89% seen once, with 2.2% in the top ten. Material: peripheral blood, obtained on day 0 of AZD1222 vaccination. These receptors all come from an adult in good health. CDR3s include the opening cysteine and the closing phenylalanine or tryptophan. D genes are given only for firm matches. Clone size is given for some rows only: seen once, a few or many times, or a class if the clone is expanded.

>TRBV7-2|14|TRBJ1-2|.|.
TGTGCCAGCAGCTTAGGGACACTATCCTATGGCTACACCTTC
CASSLGTLSYGYTF
>TRBV28|16|TRBJ1-6|.|.
TGTGCCAGCAGTGGGGTCAGGGCCTCCTATAATTCACCCCTCCACTTT
CASSGVRASYNSPLHF
>TRBV23-1|20|TRBJ2-3|.|TRBD1
TGCGCCAGCAGTCAAGTAAAGGGACAGGCTACTAGTTACCCAATTCATACGCAGTATTTT
CASSQVKGQATSYPIHTQYF
>TRBV4-2|15|TRBJ2-3|.|TRBD2
TGTGCCAGCAGGCAGACTAGCGGGGGCACAGATACGCAGTATTTT
CASRQTSGGTDTQYF
>TRBV4-1|14|TRBJ1-2|medium-sized|.
TGCGCCAGCAGCCAAGATAGATTTACGGGAGGCTACACCTTC
CASSQDRFTGGYTF
>TRBV19|15|TRBJ2-1|once|TRBD2
TGTGCCAGTAGTCAACGGACGCTAGCGGACAATGAGCAGTTCTTC
CASSQRTLADNEQFF
>TRBV19|16|TRBJ2-6|.|.
TGTGCCAGTTTTGCAGGGAGGTCAGGAGGGGCCAACGTCCTGACTTTC
CASFAGRSGGANVLTF
>TRBV5-1|18|TRBJ2-6|.|TRBD1
TGCGCCAGCAGCGGTTGGACAGGGGGATTTTCTGGGGCCAACGTCCTGACTTTC
CASSGWTGGFSGANVLTF
>TRBV7-9|15|TRBJ2-3|.|.
TGTGCCAGCAGCCCCACCGGGCAGAGCACAGATACGCAGTATTTT
CASSPTGQSTDTQYF
>TRBV5-4|13|TRBJ1-4|.|TRBD1
TGTGCCAGCAGCTTGGGGGACAGGGGGAAACTGTTTTTT
CASSLGDRGKLFF
>TRBV4-2|15|TRBJ2-1|once|TRBD1
TGTGCCAGCAGTCTACGAACAGGGGATAGGAATGAGCAGTTCTTC
CASSLRTGDRNEQFF
>TRBV5-4|13|TRBJ1-2|once|.
TGTGCCAGCAGCGTTGACGGAAACTATGGCTACACCTTC
CASSVDGNYGYTF
>TRBV2|14|TRBJ2-1|.|TRBD1
TGTGCCAGCAAACGGGACAGGGGTTCTAATGAGCAGTTCTTC
CASKRDRGSNEQFF
>TRBV29-1|14|TRBJ1-1|once|.
TGCAGCGTCCACCATCGGTGGGGGGGCACTGAAGCTTTCTTT
CSVHHRWGGTEAFF
>TRBV6-5|15|TRBJ1-1|.|.
TGTGCCAGCAGTTACTCGAACGTGGGAAACACTGAAGCTTTCTTT
CASSYSNVGNTEAFF
>TRBV6-5|15|TRBJ2-7|.|TRBD2
TGTGCCAGCACCCCCGGACTAGCGGCCTCCTACGAGCAGTACTTC
CASTPGLAASYEQYF
>TRBV9|17|TRBJ2-1|.|TRBD2
TGTGCCAGCAGCGCAGCGGGAATTACTCTATCCTACAATGAGCAGTTCTTC
CASSAAGITLSYNEQFF
>TRBV4-2|16|TRBJ2-7|.|TRBD2
TGTGCCAGCAGCCAAGATAGCCAGCGGGGTTCCTACGAGCAGTACTTC
CASSQDSQRGSYEQYF
>TRBV6-5|15|TRBJ2-1|.|TRBD2
TGTGCCAGCAGGGGACTAGCGGGTTCCTACAATGAGCAGTTCTTC
CASRGLAGSYNEQFF
>TRBV7-2|13|TRBJ1-1|.|TRBD1
TGTGCCAGCAGCTCCTGGACAGGGTCGGAAGCTTTCTTT
CASSSWTGSEAFF